Listed here are 3 T cell receptor beta chains from one sample, sequenced in a study of control samples from healthy donors and cancer patients. Using immunoSEQ multiplex PCR, the repertoire was profiled, and TCRdb retains in-frame clones only, with some absent. In the table there are fewer than 95,000 clones, roughly 86% of which are singletons. Sequencing input: blood. Receptors originate from a man between 25 and 39 years old in good health.

This sequence joins TRBV7-6 and TRBJ1-3; TRBD1 aligns across 8 bases. The trim removed 5 bases at V and 0 bases at J, leaving 3 bases unmatched. In germline, CDR1 is SGHVS, CDR2 FNYEAQ. This CDR3 is built from 15 residues. Here the CDR3 DNA reads TGTGCCAGCAGCCTCACAGGGGGCTCTGGAAACACCATATATTTT. It translates to CASSLTGGSGNTIYF.

The chain couples TRBV6-5 to TRBJ1-2, with 9 bases identical to TRBD1. CDR1 and CDR2 (germline): MNHEY, SVGAGI. The CDR3 extends over 12 amino acids. The junction had 3 bases not matched to a gene; V was cut back by 5 bases and J by 8 bases. In DNA form, the CDR3 reads TGTGCCAGCAGTAAGACAGGGGGAGGCTACACCTTC. Protein: CASSKTGGGYTF.

This clone showed up just a few times. The chain has TRBV5-5 and TRBJ1-4; D remains unclear. Germline loops: CDR1 SGHKS, CDR2 YYEKEE (reference sequence). The CDR3 loop spans 13 amino acids. V lost 4 bases and J 8 bases, leaving 12 bases between the germline ends. The CDR3 loop is CASSGYPREKLFF. Here the CDR3 DNA reads TGTGCCAGCAGCGGCTACCCCAGGGAAAAACTGTTTTTT.